This is a list of T cell receptor beta chains from one sample in a study of PD-1 blockade in classical Hodgkin lymphoma. This table comes from immunoSEQ multiplex PCR, and its TCRdb copy is limited to in-frame clones, with some not included. Of about 6,500 clones in the sample, approximately 80% are singletons; the top ten hold around 40%. This specimen was peripheral blood mononuclear cells (PBMCs), taken at baseline. The receptors were gathered from a human donor with classical Hodgkin lymphoma. Each CDR3 is given with its conserved first and last residue. The order of the fields is CDR3 length, clone size, D gene, V gene, J gene, CDR3 DNA, CDR3 protein. A D gene is named only where the DNA matches it firmly. Where a row states a size, it is once, few, many or the class of an expanded clone; other rows omit it.

>15|NA|NA|TRBV10-2|TRBJ2-1
TGCGCCAGCAGTCCGGACAGAATCTCCTACAATGAGCAGTTCTTC
CASSPDRISYNEQFF
>17|NA|TRBD2|TRBV7-2|TRBJ2-7
TGTGCCAGCAGCACACTAGCGGGAGCACCCAGACTCTACGAGCAGTACTTC
CASSTLAGAPRLYEQYF
>16|once|TRBD1|TRBV28|TRBJ2-7
TGTGCCAGCAGTTTATTGGGGACAGGGGAAGGAGGCGAGCAGTACTTC
CASSLLGTGEGGEQYF
>16|NA|NA|TRBV5-8|TRBJ2-2
TGTGCCAGCAGCTTTTTACGGGAGTGGAACACCGGGGAGCTGTTTTTT
CASSFLREWNTGELFF
>15|NA|NA|TRBV9|TRBJ2-2
TGTGCCAGCAGCGACAAAGCATGGAACACCGGGGAGCTGTTTTTT
CASSDKAWNTGELFF
>14|once|NA|TRBV2|TRBJ2-7
TGTGCCAGCAGTGACATGGCAGGCTCCTACGAGCAGTACTTC
CASSDMAGSYEQYF
>17|few|TRBD2|TRBV7-8|TRBJ2-3
TGTGCCAGCAGCCAGGGACTAGCGGGAGTGAGCACAGATACGCAGTATTTT
CASSQGLAGVSTDTQYF
>13|NA|NA|TRBV7-6|TRBJ2-7
TGTGCCAGCAGCTCTAGGACCTCGTACGAGCAGTACTTC
CASSSRTSYEQYF
>13|NA|NA|TRBV29-1|TRBJ1-2
TGCAGCGTGGAGGACAGCGATAACTATGGCTACACCTTC
CSVEDSDNYGYTF
>15|NA|NA|TRBV5-1|TRBJ2-5
TGCGCCAGCAGCTTGGTGGGACCGGGGCAAGAGACCCAGTACTTC
CASSLVGPGQETQYF
>16|NA|NA|TRBV5-6|TRBJ1-2
TGTGCCAGCAGCTTGCTCGGACATACCTCTAACTATGGCTACACCTTC
CASSLLGHTSNYGYTF
>22|NA|TRBD1|TRBV14|TRBJ1-3
TGTGCCAGCAGCCCCCATCGCGTATTACGACAGGGGCCCATGAGCTCTGGAAACACCATATATTTT
CASSPHRVLRQGPMSSGNTIYF
>13|few|TRBD1|TRBV7-9|TRBJ2-7
TGTGCCAGCAGCTTGGACAGGGGTTACGAGCAGTACTTC
CASSLDRGYEQYF
>13|NA|NA|TRBV18|TRBJ1-3
TGTGCCAGCTCACCACCGGGAGGAAACACCATATATTTT
CASSPPGGNTIYF
>13|NA|NA|TRBV7-6|TRBJ1-1
TGTGCCAGCAGCTTCGTCGGAATTACTGAAGCTTTCTTT
CASSFVGITEAFF
>15|NA|NA|TRBV28|TRBJ2-1
TGTGCCAGCACCCTCTATAGAACAGCCTACAATGAGCAGTTCTTC
CASTLYRTAYNEQFF
>16|NA|NA|TRBV10-3|TRBJ2-2
TGTGCCATCGGAGTTCAGGGCCCCCTAAGCACCGGGGAGCTGTTTTTT
CAIGVQGPLSTGELFF
>16|NA|TRBD2|TRBV29-1|TRBJ2-7
TGCAGCGTTGAATACCCCGGACTAGCGGAACACTACGAGCAGTACTTC
CSVEYPGLAEHYEQYF
>12|NA|NA|TRBV2|TRBJ1-1
TGTGCCAGCAGTGAACCAAAAGCTGAAGCTTTCTTT
CASSEPKAEAFF
>16|NA|NA|TRBV5-1|TRBJ1-1
TGCGCCAGCAGCTCTGCCCAAAACACAGGGCCGGGTGGCGCTTTCTTT
CASSSAQNTGPGGAFF
>15|NA|NA|TRBV5-1|TRBJ2-1
TGCGCCAGCAGCGAGGGGGACTCAGCCTACAATGAGCAGTTCTTC
CASSEGDSAYNEQFF
>12|NA|NA|TRBV6-1|TRBJ1-2
TGTGCCAGCAGTGACAGGTACTATGGCTACACCTTC
CASSDRYYGYTF
>12|NA|NA|TRBV30|TRBJ2-1
TGTGCCTGCCACAACTCCTACAATGAGCAGTTCTTC
CACHNSYNEQFF
>15|NA|NA|TRBV28|TRBJ1-3
TGTGCCAGCATAACGGGGGCGTCATACGGAAACACCATATATTTT
CASITGASYGNTIYF
>16|NA|TRBD2|TRBV13|TRBJ2-1
TGTGCCAGCAGCTTAGACGCGGGAGGTCCTTACAATGAGCAGTTCTTC
CASSLDAGGPYNEQFF
>19|NA|NA|TRBV6-4|TRBJ2-1
TGTGCCAGCAGTGACCCCAGAGTTCTAGTGAGGGTATTTAGGGATGAGCAGTTCTTC
CASSDPRVLVRVFRDEQFF
>12|NA|NA|TRBV4-1|TRBJ2-7
TGCGCCAGCAGCCAAGATCACAGGGAGCAGTACTTC
CASSQDHREQYF
>12|NA|TRBD1|TRBV7-2|TRBJ1-1
TGTGCCAGCAGCTTAAAAGGGGGCATGGCTTTCTTT
CASSLKGGMAFF
>14|NA|TRBD2|TRBV4-1|TRBJ2-5
TGCGCCAGCAGCCAGGACGGGGGGTCAGAGACCCAGTACTTC
CASSQDGGSETQYF
>19|few|TRBD2|TRBV7-2|TRBJ2-2
TGTGCCAGCAGCGCGGGGCTAGCGGGAGAGCTTGCGAACACCGGGGAGCTGTTTTTT
CASSAGLAGELANTGELFF
>14|NA|TRBD1|TRBV19|TRBJ1-6
TGTGCCAGCGAGACCGGGACAGATAATTCACCCCTCCACTTT
CASETGTDNSPLHF
>18|NA|NA|TRBV7-2|TRBJ2-5
TGTGCCAGCAGCTTAGGAGGTGGAGGGCGAAAATACCAAGAGACCCAGTACTTC
CASSLGGGGRKYQETQYF
>16|NA|NA|TRBV19|TRBJ1-5
TGTGCCAGTAGTAATAAGGATTTAGTTTCCAATCAGCCCCAGCATTTT
CASSNKDLVSNQPQHF
>17|NA|TRBD2|TRBV9|TRBJ2-3
TGTGCCAGCAGCGTAGATGCAGCGGGGGACCAAGGAGATACGCAGTATTTT
CASSVDAAGDQGDTQYF
>15|few|NA|TRBV4-1|TRBJ2-4
TGCGCCAGCAGCCCGCCCTCGACAGGAGGAAACATTCAGTACTTC
CASSPPSTGGNIQYF
>15|NA|NA|TRBV5-1|TRBJ1-1
TGCGCCAGCAGCTTGAGGTCAGGGACGAACACTGAAGCTTTCTTT
CASSLRSGTNTEAFF
>15|NA|TRBD2|TRBV10-3|TRBJ2-7
TGTGCCATCAGTGGAGTTCGGGCGGGGGACTACGAGCAGTACTTC
CAISGVRAGDYEQYF